This TCR beta chain came from a study of cytomegalovirus exposure and HLA in healthy donors. Regarding the study as a whole: An analysis done earlier found most TCR beta V segments productive about 90% or about 30% of the time. Several top significant clusters appeared, in a later analysis, to be linked to common viral pathogens. One variant, a missense change in DCLRE1C, was linked in a later analysis to TCR beta V- and J-gene trimming. According to the study, 150 to 200 TCR beta chains were cytomegalovirus-associated.

Primers included in the PCR were 60 Vbeta and 13 Jbeta primers. Generated by immunoSEQ multiplex PCR, the TCRdb table keeps only in-frame clones and is missing some. The sample includes some 110,000 clones, over 50% of them seen just once. In regard to this clone: The antigen is unknown.

CDR1 is KGHSH and CDR2 is LQKENI in the germline V gene. Trimming removed 2 bases at V and 6 bases at J, with 10 bases between. The CDR3 sequence is 13 residues long. The gene calls are TRBV18 and TRBJ1-1; perhaps TRBD1 as D (6 bases). The material sequenced was PBMCs. The sequence was obtained from a woman between 35 and 50 years old in good health and CMV-seropositive. The CDR3 here is CASSPATGAEAFF. In nucleotides, the CDR3 is TGTGCCAGCTCACCAGCGACAGGTGCTGAAGCTTTCTTT.